These 10 T cell receptor beta chains came from one sample sequenced in a study of cytomegalovirus exposure and HLA in healthy donors. Both 60 Vbeta primers and 13 Jbeta primers went into the PCR. Data came from immunoSEQ multiplex PCR; TCRdb stores just in-frame clones and leaves some out. Of approximately 150,000 clones in the sample, approximately 73% were seen once. Sequencing input: PBMCs. These receptors were obtained from a woman under 30 in good health and CMV-seropositive.

The V call is TRBV18, the J call TRBJ1-2; D not resolved. Looked up from germline, CDR1 is KGHSH and CDR2 is LQKENI. CDR3 length equals 13 residues. The ends were cut back, 2 bases at V and 4 bases at J, with 8 bases in the middle. The CDR3 DNA reads TGTGCCAGCTCACCAAGCCCCTCCTATGGCTACACCTTC. Residues: CASSPSPSYGYTF.

The gene calls are TRBV2 and TRBJ1-5, with D possibly matching TRBD1 (5 bases). Germline V lookup: CDR1 SNHLY, CDR2 FYNNEI. The CDR3 is 13 amino acids. The chain's CDR3 is CAQRKGSNQPQHF. DNA for the CDR3: TGTGCTCAGCGAAAGGGGAGCAATCAGCCCCAGCATTTT.

The chain joins TRBV4-3 to TRBJ2-7; D might be TRBD2 (6 bases). Germline V CDR1 and CDR2: LGHNA, YSLEER. The CDR3 is 15 residues long. Trimming took off 0 bases at V and 4 bases at J, with 13 bases between the two ends. The CDR3 loop reads CASSQESSGVYEQYF. DNA of the CDR3: TGCGCCAGCAGCCAAGAATCGTCGGGGGTTTACGAGCAGTACTTC.

This clone was counted once. This chain uses TRBV5-1 with TRBJ2-1; 13 bases agree with TRBD2. The length of the CDR3 is 15 residues. V lost 4 bases and J lost 5; bases outside the gene matches: 3. The germline V gene has CDR1 SGHRS and CDR2 YFSETQ. DNA for the CDR3: TGCGCCAGCAGCACTAGCGGGGGGGCTAACAATGAGCAGTTCTTC. It translates to CASSTSGGANNEQFF.

The sample holds one count of this clone. The chain joins TRBV20-1 to TRBJ1-3; D remains unclear. The CDR3 is 11 amino acids. Looked up from germline, CDR1 is DFQATT and CDR2 is SNEGSKA (reference sequence). V lost 7 bases to trimming and J lost 1 base, with 5 bases between them. The CDR3 region has the DNA TGCAGTGGCAGGTCTGGAAACACCATATATTTT. This codes for CSGRSGNTIYF.

V is TRBV9 and J is TRBJ1-4; D gene ambiguous. The germline gives CDR1 SGDLS, CDR2 YYNGEE. Trimming removed 4 bases from V and 8 bases from J, with 18 bases in between. The CDR3 length is 15 residues. This chain's CDR3 is CASSPGARSWEKLFF. The CDR3 DNA reads TGTGCCAGCAGCCCCGGAGCCCGGAGTTGGGAAAAACTGTTTTTT.

The chain links TRBV30 to TRBJ1-5; D is uncertain. The CDR3 extends over 14 amino acids. Germline CDR1 is GTSNPN and CDR2 is SVGIG (reference sequence). With 4 bases removed from V and 5 bases from J, the gap between germline ends came to 15 bases. The CDR3 bases are TGTGCCTGGACTCCGGGGAACCCCGATCAGCCCCAGCATTTT. Its translation is CAWTPGNPDQPQHF.

The rearrangement links TRBV7-2 to TRBJ1-6; the D is unclear. Germline CDR1 SGHTA, CDR2 FQGNSA. Trimming pared 5 bases from V and 0 bases from J, leaving 11 bases between. This CDR3 has 16 residues. CDR3 DNA: TGTGCCAGCAGCAGGGAGCGGAGCTCCTATAATTCACCCCTCCACTTT. It translates to CASSRERSSYNSPLHF.

This chain links TRBV6-6 with TRBJ2-7, with a possible D match to TRBD1 (6 bases). V was cut by 7 bases and J by 0 bases, with 13 bases left in between. Germline CDR1 reads MNHNY; CDR2 reads SVGAGI (reference sequence). The CDR3 sequence is 14 residues long. The CDR3 region is CASKNRESSYEQYF. The CDR3 coding sequence is TGTGCCAGCAAAAACAGGGAAAGCTCCTACGAGCAGTACTTC.

This clone has more than one count but fewer than ten. This chain joins TRBV18 and TRBJ1-6; D possibly corresponds to TRBD1 (5 bases). V lost 2 bases and J lost 10, with 15 bases in between. CDR3 length equals 15 residues. Germline V gene data show CDR1 as KGHSH and CDR2 as LQKENI. The CDR3 region has the DNA TGTGCCAGCTCACCATCCGGGGGAGATGGATCACCCCTCCACTTT. Translation: CASSPSGGDGSPLHF.